The sample holds many counts of the clone carrying this T cell receptor beta chain. Its antigen is undetermined. This specimen belongs to a study of T-cell memory formation after mild COVID-19. Study outcomes and limitations: The study detected some responding clones in pre-infection memory, suggesting cross-reactive memory joined. Day 37-peaking second-wave clones had unconfirmed SARS-CoV-2 specificity. Day 15 to 85 contracting clones showed balanced CD4/CD8; later expanders leaned CD4+. Largely, contracting CD4+ clones fell within CM and EM, and contracting CD8+ clones within EMRA.

TCRdb fed the 5' RACE reads into MiXCR, producing one record per CDR3 protein. The profile covers just under 550,000 distinct CDR3 sequences, with 20% appearing a single time and under 15% taken by the ten largest. Germline CDR1 MNHEY, CDR2 SMNVEV (reference sequence). Trimming pared 4 bases from V and 3 bases from J, leaving 12 bases between. This CDR3 is built from 14 residues. This receptor was identified in an adult woman who had mild COVID-19 (a few samples of this study predate the infection). Cell type and time point are not known. Sequencing was carried out using PBMCs or a T cell subset sorted from them (not recorded which). This chain links TRBV27 with TRBJ1-1; no clear D gene. CDR3 amino acids: CASSSPLRDTEAFF. The CDR3 nucleotides are TGTGCCAGCAGTTCTCCACTTCGGGACACTGAAGCTTTCTTT.